This T cell receptor beta chain came from a study of T cell responses to AZD1222 COVID-19 vaccine. The data were produced by immunoSEQ multiplex PCR, yet TCRdb's version contains in-frame clones alone and is incomplete. This repertoire shows 150,000 to 250,000 clones, approximately 93% found once; its top ten account for roughly 3.5%. The V end was cut by 4 bases, the J end by 7 bases, with 12 bases between. The germline CDR1 and CDR2 sequences are SGHTS and YDEGEE. CDR3 size: 12 residues. Doses given second, at about 4 or about 12 weeks, were pooled. This clonotype was sampled from an adult who received the AZD1222 COVID-19 vaccine. V gene TRBV5-8 combines with J gene TRBJ2-7; D is ambiguous. The sequenced sample was peripheral blood, obtained 28 days after the second AZD1222 dose. The CDR3 coding sequence is TGTGCCAGCAGCGGCAGGTGGTATGAGCAGTACTTC. It translates to CASSGRWYEQYF.